This T cell receptor beta chain was obtained from a study of regulatory T cells in long-lasting Graves disease. Study background: Graves' cases, newly diagnosed, had used antithyroid drugs under 3 months.

Arm-PCR of CDR3 regions with iRepertoire HTBI primers generated TCR beta libraries. A single record per CDR3 protein comes from TCRdb applying MiXCR to the multiplex PCR reads. Here the sample spans 250,000 to 400,000 distinct CDR3 sequences, about 20% being singletons. The time point was: newly diagnosed GD, antithyroid drugs for less than 3 months. PBMC-derived RNA was used for the TCR library. The CDR3 loop spans 15 amino acids. In germline, CDR1 is ENHRY, CDR2 SYGVKD. The germline V and J ends were trimmed by 6 bases and 0 bases, with 12 bases remaining between them. This clonotype was recorded at least ten times.

The sequence came from a female donor with Graves disease. The gene calls are TRBV10-3 and TRBJ1-3, with unresolved D. This material consisted of peripheral blood mononuclear cells (PBMCs), taken at new diagnosis, from a patient treated with antithyroid drugs. The CDR3 spells CAIRSTEDSGNTIYF. CDR3 sequence (DNA): TGTGCCATCAGGTCGACGGAAGACTCTGGAAACACCATATATTTT.